This T cell receptor beta chain was documented in a study of monozygotic twins with inflammatory bowel disease (dated by TCRdb to about 2019). Describing the broader study: A total of some 28 monozygotic twin pairs were included in the full study, comprising nine German pairs (four IBD-concordant, five IBD-discordant) and 19 IBD-discordant Danish pairs. Disease-associated traits were sought mainly through comparisons between IBD patients and their genetically identical healthy co-twins within discordant pairs. Each individual had, on average, about 151 000 unique TCRalpha sequences and 181 000 unique TCRbeta sequences available for analysis.

The CDR3 runs 15 residues from the cysteine to the phenylalanine. No nucleotide data were recorded. CDR1 and CDR2 (SGHRS, YFSETQ) derive from the germline V gene. The library was generated by 5' RACE. Preparation of each TCR library used 3,500 to 4,500 ng of total RNA. For each sample, cDNA was synthesized in eight separate reactions using SMARTScribe reverse transcriptase. Unique molecular identifiers containing a 6-nucleotide sample barcode were introduced through template switching during cDNA synthesis. TCRalpha and TCRbeta cDNA was amplified in two nested PCRs of around 15 and 10 cycles, and bead purification was carried out after each PCR. Before amplification, the cDNA was both treated with uracil DNA-glycosylase and purified with the QIAquick PCR purification kit. The second PCR was the step at which Illumina TruSeq-compatible adapters and sample-specific barcodes were added. TapeStation and Qubit were used to check library quality and concentration, and roughly 5 ng of each library went into the pool. The pooled libraries were sequenced with 2 x 100 bp reads and custom sequencing primers on an Illumina HiSeq2500 single-index Rapid Run. On the authors' methods: PCR and sequencing errors were corrected by UMI-based consensus assembly using MiGEC version 1.2.6. MiXCR version 2.1.1 was used for V(D)J alignment, clonotype assembly and CDR3 extraction. Gene usage, clonotype sharing and MAIT/NKT TCR abundance were normalised by analysing the top 1000, 10 000 and 20 000 clonotypes per sample. Diversity was computed as the inverse Simpson index with the vegan R package after downsampling to 27 000 UMIs. Paired Mann-Whitney U tests on discordant twin pairs were used, with Benjamini-Hochberg multiple-testing correction. TCRdb reprocessed the reads and assigns one entry to each CDR3 protein sequence, leaving out DNA. The authors' filters were not applied to this entry. This sample's clone table shows 70,000 to 95,000 distinct CDR3 sequences. The top ten clones comprise just under 7.5% of the sample.

An approximately 2.5 ml peripheral blood sample was drawn into PAXgene tubes per donor and stored at -80°C. Total RNA was isolated from whole blood with the PAXgene blood miRNA kit on an automated QIAcube, without T cell sorting. Peripheral blood from monozygotic twin pairs, either concordant or discordant for inflammatory bowel disease, underwent deep TCRalpha and TCRbeta repertoire profiling that used unique molecular barcoding. Smoking habits were recorded for all twin pairs, with individuals classified as current, former or never smokers. What the work shows at the level of the full study, not this receptor alone: IBD patients shared fewer clonotypes with other individuals than healthy twins did, most markedly in patients showing signs of disease activity. The results gave no support for a single strong signal or clonotype linked to IBD. Because patients received different immunosuppressive treatments, the repertoires may have picked up extra background noise and variability between individuals. Measured by the inverse Simpson index, TCRbeta repertoire diversity was lower in IBD patients than in their healthy co-twins. Concordant and discordant twins showed no difference in repertoire similarity, possibly because of limited statistical power. Distinction between different T cell subtypes could not be achieved in the analysis.

Turning to this clonotype: Which antigen it targets is not known.

The chain is encoded by TRBV5-1 joined to TRBJ2-5; TCRdb names TRBD2, which stays unverified in the absence of DNA. The specimen sequenced was blood. The sequence was obtained from a human donor with ulcerative colitis or Crohn's disease, or a healthy co-twin of an affected twin (not recorded which). CDR3 sequence: CASSLVGLPPETQYF.